A single sample gave rise to the 15 T cell receptor beta chains below, sequenced in a study of early T cells in non-severe SARS-CoV-2 infection (dated by TCRdb to the early 2020s). The library was built by means of 5' RACE. Sequenced on a NextSeq 500. TCRdb passed the public sequencing reads through fastp at Q25 and MiXCR, retaining productive beta sequences. Identical CDR3 protein sequences are pooled into one entry, listed with their most common genes and DNA. The sample has 85,000 to 100,000 distinct CDR3 sequences on record, around 10% of them singletons. Together, the top ten hold roughly 4.8% of the sample. Specimen: whole blood, collected at baseline. These receptors were taken from an adult who was a healthcare worker with PCR-confirmed SARS-CoV-2 infection or an uninfected control (not recorded which).

This clonotype occurred many times. The chain carries TRBV20-1 and TRBJ2-1; 7 bases agree with TRBD2. The germline CDR1 and CDR2 sequences are DFQATT and SNEGSKA (reference sequence). Losses at the gene ends were 1 base for V and 6 bases for J; bases not matched to a gene: 3. This CDR3 has 13 amino acids. The CDR3, as DNA: TGCAGTGCTAGAGCGGGAGGAAGCAATGAGCAGTTCTTC. Its translation: CSARAGGSNEQFF.

This clonotype has at least ten counts. The chain joins TRBV10-3 to TRBJ1-2; maybe TRBD1 (6 bases). V lost 6 bases and J lost 8, with 13 bases in between. Germline CDR1 reads ENHRY; CDR2 reads SYGVKD. CDR3 size: 12 residues. The CDR3 spells CAIRFLQGGYTF. Here the CDR3 DNA reads TGTGCCATCAGGTTTCTCCAGGGGGGCTACACCTTC.

This clonotype has ten or more counts. This chain joins TRBV20-1 and TRBJ2-4, with 8 bases matching TRBD1. This CDR3 is 20 amino acids long. The germline V gene encodes CDR1 DFQATT and CDR2 SNEGSKA (reference sequence). J gave up 5 bases and V 4 bases, and 25 bases lay outside the gene matches. CDR3 region: CSATPPNLAPGGYTENIQYF. DNA for the CDR3: TGCAGTGCTACTCCACCCAACCTGGCCCCAGGGGGCTACACGGAAAACATTCAGTACTTC.

This clonotype came up a few times. In DNA form, the CDR3 reads TGTGCCAGCAGTGAGATTACTAGCGGGAGGGAAAGTTTGGAAGAGACCCAGTACTTC. Amino acid sequence: CASSEITSGRESLEETQYF. This chain joins TRBV25-1 and TRBJ2-5, with TRBD2 matching over 13 bases. CDR3 size: 19 residues. J was trimmed by 3 bases and V by 3 bases; bases with no gene match: 13. Germline V gene sequence: CDR1 MGHDK, CDR2 SYGVNS.

CDR3: CSGGEGNQPQHF. CDR3 in DNA: TGCAGCGGGGGAGAGGGAAATCAGCCCCAGCATTTT. V is TRBV29-1 and J is TRBJ1-5; D call uncertain. The V end lost 7 bases, the J end lost 4 bases, and 11 bases lay between the germline ends. From germline, CDR1 is SQVTM and CDR2 ANQGSEA. This CDR3 spans 12 amino acids.

This chain links TRBV5-1 with TRBJ2-2, with D possibly matching TRBD1 (5 bases). Trimming left V 3 bases short and J 6 bases short, with 12 bases between. The CDR3 runs 14 residues. Germline V gene lookup returns CDR1 SGHRS and CDR2 YFSETQ. The CDR3 bases are TGCGCCAGCAGCTCGGTCAGGGTTGCCGGGGAGCTGTTTTTT. Translated, it gives CASSSVRVAGELFF.

At least ten counts were recorded for this clonotype. This rearrangement joins TRBV11-2 to TRBJ2-7; TRBD1 aligns across 9 bases. Losses at the gene ends were 5 bases for V and 4 bases for J; bases not matched to a gene: 6. Germline lookup yields CDR1 SGHAT and CDR2 FQNNGV. The CDR3 consists of 14 residues. DNA for the CDR3: TGTGCCAGCAGCGTCGACAGGGGGATGTACGAGCAGTACTTC. Protein product: CASSVDRGMYEQYF.

There are many counts of this clonotype. This sequence joins TRBV6-5 and TRBJ1-3; no clear D. Trimming cost V 10 bases and J 4 bases, with 8 bases left between them. The CDR3 is made up of 11 amino acids. The germline CDR1 and CDR2 sequences are MNHEY and SVGAGI. As DNA, the CDR3 is TGTGCCACAAAATCCGGAAACACCATATATTTT. Translated: CATKSGNTIYF.

This clonotype has at least ten counts. The chain has TRBV3-1 and TRBJ2-3, with 12 bases identical to TRBD2. The CDR3 has 16 amino acids. CDR1 is LGHDT and CDR2 is YNNKEL in the germline V gene (reference sequence). J lost 3 bases, V lost 4 bases, and 5 bases had no gene match. The CDR3 protein is CASSRRLAGATDTQYF. CDR3 nucleotide sequence: TGTGCCAGCAGCCGCCGACTAGCGGGAGCGACAGATACGCAGTATTTT.

In this sample, this clonotype turned up a few times. The chain couples TRBV7-6 to TRBJ2-1; D call uncertain. The germline V and J ends were trimmed by 3 bases and 9 bases, with 9 bases remaining between them. The CDR3 spans 12 residues. The germline CDR1 and CDR2 sequences are SGHVS and FNYEAQ. Here the CDR3 DNA reads TGTGCCAGCAGCTTCCCGATGGGTGAGCAGTTCTTC. Protein product: CASSFPMGEQFF.

The CDR3 bases are TGTGCCACCCAACAACCCGGGGGCCAGGGCTACACCTTC. Amino acids: CATQQPGGQGYTF. The rearrangement uses TRBV7-9 and TRBJ1-2; D is perhaps TRBD1 (6 bases). The germline V and J ends were trimmed by 10 bases and 8 bases, with 20 bases remaining between them. The germline CDR1 and CDR2 sequences are SEHNR and FQNEAQ (reference sequence). This CDR3 contains 13 residues.

The chain joins TRBV7-8 to TRBJ1-4; TRBD1 is a possible D gene (5 bases). This CDR3 spans 15 amino acids. Germline V gene data show CDR1 as SGHVS and CDR2 as FQNEAQ. Trimming pared 3 bases from V and 5 bases from J, leaving 13 bases between. The CDR3 nucleotides are TGTGCCAGCAGCTTGCCCGGGGCACCGAATGAAAAACTGTTTTTT. Its protein product is CASSLPGAPNEKLFF. Filled out from reference TRBV7-8 and TRBJ1-4, the complete variable domain reads GAGVSQSPRYKVAKRGQDVALRCDPISGHVSLFWYQQALGQGPEFLTYFQNEAQLDKSGLPSDRFFAERPEGSVSTLKIQRTQQEDSAVYLCASSLPGAPNEKLFFGSGTQLSVL.

This clonotype was counted only a few times. The CDR3 sequence: CSATGPSNQPQHF. The CDR3 DNA sequence: TGCAGTGCTACGGGACCGAGCAATCAGCCCCAGCATTTT. The V and J genes are TRBV20-1 and TRBJ1-5, with a possible D match to TRBD1 (5 bases). Trimming stripped 4 bases from V and 1 base from J, with 8 bases between. Per germline, CDR1 DFQATT and CDR2 SNEGSKA (reference sequence). CDR3 size: 13 residues.

This clonotype occurred many times. V gene TRBV6-5 combines with J gene TRBJ2-5; D is perhaps TRBD2 (6 bases). This CDR3 spans 13 amino acids. V shed 6 bases and J shed 7 bases, with 15 bases lying between them. Germline assignment: CDR1 MNHEY and CDR2 SVGAGI. DNA of the CDR3: TGTGCCAGCAGGGCCGGCGGAGGGGTGACCCAGTACTTC. This codes for CASRAGGGVTQYF.

The chain combines TRBV29-1 with TRBJ2-7, with a weak D call TRBD1 (5 bases). The V gene lost 6 bases and the J gene lost 5 bases, with 17 bases spanning the gap. Germline assignment: CDR1 SQVTM and CDR2 ANQGSEA. The CDR3 consists of 13 residues. This CDR3 reads CSVFSPTGDEQYF. The DNA of the CDR3 is TGCAGCGTCTTTTCCCCCACAGGAGACGAGCAGTACTTC.